The 20 T cell receptor beta chains given below trace back to one sample, sequenced in a study of tumor-infiltrating lymphocytes in oesophageal squamous cell carcinoma. TCRdb reprocessed the PCR reads via MiXCR and lists one record per CDR3 protein. The table lists approximately 10,000 distinct CDR3 sequences, 52% of them singletons. The sample comprised esophageal tumor tissue. These TCRs come from a female donor with esophageal squamous cell carcinoma.

This clonotype was picked up a small number of times. This sequence may be a read error, since a much larger clone differs from it by one base. The chain is built from TRBV28 and TRBJ2-7; 7 bases are a match to TRBD1. The J call may be in error: the DNA end matches TRBJ2-1 better. Germline CDR1 and CDR2: MDHEN and SYDVKM. The CDR3 totals 15 residues. CDR3 residues: CASSTGQQHSYEQFF. The DNA of the CDR3 is TGTGCCAGCAGTACGGGACAGCAACACTCCTACGAGCAGTTCTTC.

V usage is TRBV7-2 and J usage is TRBJ2-3, with 7 nucleotides matching TRBD2. The J call may not be correct, given that the DNA end is closer to TRBJ2-7. Germline lookup yields CDR1 SGHTA and CDR2 FQGNSA. The CDR3 sequence is 14 residues long. CDR3 coding DNA: TGTGCCAGCAGCCTGTCGACTAGCTCGTACGAGCAGTACTTC. Protein: CASSLSTSSYEQYF.

This clonotype ranks as medium-sized. The J gene is TRBJ2-1, the V gene TRBV11-2, with unresolved D. The CDR3 loop spans 16 amino acids. The V gene lost 1 base and the J gene lost 9 bases, with 19 bases spanning the gap. Germline V gives CDR1 SGHAT, CDR2 FQNNGV. This chain's CDR3 is CASSLGAGTFSGEQFF. The CDR3 DNA reads TGTGCCAGCAGCTTAGGGGCAGGAACCTTTTCAGGTGAGCAGTTCTTC.

This clonotype occurred many times. The V and J genes are TRBV11-3 and TRBJ1-1; TRBD1 is a possible D gene (5 bases). The V end lost 7 bases, the J end lost 5 bases, and 20 bases lay between the germline ends. The CDR3 contains 15 residues. Per germline, CDR1 SGHNT and CDR2 YENEEA. CDR3 DNA: TGTGCCAGCACCCCTCAACGGGGGGGGAGGACTGAAGCTTTCTTT. As protein: CASTPQRGGRTEAFF.

This clonotype was seen only once. V is TRBV10-3 and J is TRBJ2-7, with a weak D call TRBD2 (6 bases). V shed 3 bases and J shed 4 bases, with 16 bases lying between them. The CDR3 is made up of 15 amino acids. Germline V gives CDR1 ENHRY, CDR2 SYGVKD. DNA of the CDR3: TGTGCCATCAGTGAAGTAAGGGGAGGACGGTACGAGCAGTACTTC. Translated: CAISEVRGGRYEQYF.

This clonotype was found many times. A much larger clonotype is one base distant, so this may be a read error. This chain connects TRBV10-2 to TRBJ2-7, with 7 bases that match TRBD2. The ends lost 5 bases at V and 7 bases at J; junction bases unmatched: 20. The CDR3 runs 17 residues. From germline, CDR1 is WSHSY and CDR2 SAAADI. CDR3 nucleotide sequence: TGCGCCAGCAGTTCGGGCTATGGGGGGAGGGCACGAGGTGAGCAGTACTTC. Translating gives CASSSGYGGRARGEQYF.

The chain joins TRBV7-2 to TRBJ2-5, with a tentative D call TRBD1 (6 bases). The last part of the DNA fits TRBJ2-4 better; the J call may be wrong. The germline V gene encodes CDR1 SGHTA and CDR2 FQGNSA. The CDR3 totals 14 residues. The CDR3 nucleotides read TGTGCCAGCAGCGTAGGCGGACAGAAAAACATTCAGTACTTC. Translation gives CASSVGGQKNIQYF.

The V gene is TRBV7-3, the J gene TRBJ2-5; 9 nucleotides line up with TRBD2. The end of the DNA is better explained by TRBJ2-1, so the J call may be wrong. The CDR3 is 12 residues long. Germline CDR1 SGHTA, CDR2 FQGTGA. The chain's CDR3 is CASSTSSGGQFF. The DNA for the CDR3 is TGTGCCAGCAGCACCAGTAGCGGGGGGCAGTTCTTC.

This clonotype was seen at least ten times. The CDR3 DNA sequence: TGTGCCAGTAGTCCCATGGGGGGCACTGAAGCTTTCTTT. It specifies CASSPMGGTEAFF. The chain recombines TRBV19 with TRBJ1-1; possibly TRBD1 for D (5 bases). The germline V gene encodes CDR1 LNHDA and CDR2 SQIVND (reference sequence). The CDR3 has 13 amino acids. With 5 bases removed from V and 4 bases from J, the gap between germline ends came to 11 bases.

This clonotype ranks as medium-sized. The genes are TRBV24-1 and TRBJ2-3; TRBD1 might be the D (6 bases). CDR1 and CDR2 from the germline V gene are KGHDR and SFDVKD. This CDR3 has 17 amino acids. V lost 0 bases and J 1 base, leaving 13 bases between the germline ends. The CDR3 region is CATSDLERTAGTDTQYF. CDR3 nucleotides: TGTGCCACCAGTGATTTGGAAAGGACAGCCGGCACAGATACGCAGTATTTT.

V is TRBV12-3 or TRBV12-4 and J is TRBJ1-2; D may be TRBD1 (5 bases). The CDR3 loop spans 17 amino acids. The ends were cut back, 6 bases at V and 0 bases at J, with 20 bases in the middle. The CDR3 DNA is TGTGCCAGCAGACGTTCCGGGACGGACGACTCTAACTATGGCTACACCTTC. Protein: CASRRSGTDDSNYGYTF.

This clonotype was recorded a few times. This CDR3 is CASSLGTRSSGANVLTF. The CDR3, as DNA: TGTGCCAGCAGCTTGGGGACTAGAAGCTCTGGGGCCAACGTCCTGACTTTC. This chain connects TRBV7-2 to TRBJ2-6, with 8 bases matching TRBD2. This CDR3 is 17 amino acids long. From germline, CDR1 is SGHTA and CDR2 FQGNSA. The trim removed 3 bases at V and 0 bases at J, leaving 4 bases unmatched.

In this sample, this clonotype is medium-sized. The chain recombines TRBV6-1 with TRBJ2-1; D is undetermined. The germline gives CDR1 MNHNS, CDR2 SASEGT. V was clipped by 6 bases and J by 5 bases, with 5 bases between them. CDR3 length equals 11 residues. The CDR3 DNA sequence: TGTGCCAGCAGGGAGAACAATGAGCAGTTCTTC. Its protein product is CASRENNEQFF.

This clonotype was observed a single time. The chain couples TRBV6-1 to TRBJ2-3; D might be TRBD1 (5 bases). CDR3 length: 12 amino acids. The V end was cut by 5 bases, the J end by 5 bases, with 8 bases between. Germline V lookup: CDR1 MNHNS, CDR2 SASEGT. CDR3 sequence reads: CASSSGRDTQYF. Written as DNA, the CDR3 is TGTGCCAGCAGTTCAGGGCGAGATACGCAGTATTTT.

The J gene is TRBJ2-1, the V gene TRBV6-1; D might be TRBD1 (6 bases). The DNA end is a closer match to TRBJ2-3, so the J assignment may be wrong. This CDR3 spans 10 amino acids. Germline values: CDR1 MNHNS, CDR2 SASEGT. The CDR3 region has the DNA TGTGCCAGCTTTGGACAGACGCAGTATTTT. It encodes CASFGQTQYF.

This clonotype has a single count. The rearrangement joins TRBV7-8 to TRBJ1-1; TRBD1 might be the D (6 bases). The J call is uncertain, as TRBJ1-6 better fits the DNA end. This CDR3 contains 14 residues. In germline, CDR1 is SGHVS, CDR2 FQNEAQ. The CDR3 is CASSHRTDNSPLHF. In DNA form, the CDR3 reads TGTGCCAGCAGCCATCGGACAGACAATTCACCCCTCCACTTT.

This clonotype showed up just a few times. This chain links TRBV7-3 with TRBJ2-5, with TRBD1 as a possible D gene (6 bases). The CDR3 spans 13 residues. CDR1 is SGHTA, CDR2 FQGTGA, per germline. Trimming took 2 bases from V and 4 from J, leaving 8 bases between them. The CDR3 sequence: CASSLQGSETQYF. The CDR3 nucleotides are TGTGCCAGCAGCTTACAGGGGTCAGAGACCCAGTACTTC.

This clonotype was observed many times. The chain couples TRBV6-1 to TRBJ2-7; D tentatively fits TRBD1 or TRBD2 (6 bases each). Germline CDR1 MNHNS, CDR2 SASEGT. The CDR3 is 15 residues long. Between the trimmed V and J ends, which lost 7 bases and 3 bases, there was a span of 19 bases. Written as DNA, the CDR3 is TGTGCCAGCACTAAAAACGTGGGGGGCCACTACGAGCAGTACTTC. It codes for CASTKNVGGHYEQYF.

This clonotype was counted at least ten times. A single base separates this from a much larger clone, so it may be a read error. J is TRBJ2-5 and V is TRBV5-5; D perhaps matches TRBD2 (5 bases). The length of the CDR3 is 16 residues. The V gene lost 0 bases and the J gene lost 11 bases, with 23 bases spanning the gap. CDR1 is SGHKS, CDR2 YYEKEE, per germline (reference sequence). The CDR3 protein is CASSLALTGLHNEQYF. The CDR3 nucleotides are TGTGCCAGCAGCTTGGCCCTTACGGGGTTACACAATGAGCAGTACTTC.

In its sample, this clonotype ranks as medium-sized. The rearrangement joins TRBV12-3 or TRBV12-4 to TRBJ2-1, with TRBD2 identical over 10 bases. V lost 1 base to trimming and J lost 10 bases; unmatched junction nucleotides: 4. The CDR3 runs to 14 residues. In DNA form, the CDR3 reads TGTGCCAGCAGTTTAGGGAGCGGGAGGGGGGAGCAGTTCTTC. Protein sequence: CASSLGSGRGEQFF.